The T cell receptor (beta chain) described here comes from a study of T cell repertoires in cytomegalovirus infection. General observations from the study: HLA-C-restricted CMV-specific TCR beta clonotypes prevailed in the ex vivo response.

In regard to this clonotype: Its antigen remains unknown.

TCRdb fed the reads into MiXCR, producing one record per CDR3 protein. The table has 90,000 to 110,000 distinct CDR3 sequences, 29% seen once. The CDR3 spans 15 residues. The V and J ends lost 5 bases and 4 bases, in that order; junction bases with no gene match: 7. Per germline, CDR1 SGHVT and CDR2 SQSDAQ. The sample in question was CD8+ T cells from cultured PBMCs, obtained from culture after CMV antigen stimulation. The chain links TRBV7-4 to TRBJ1-5; 8 nucleotides match TRBD1. The receptor's source is a human donor in good health (CMV status not recorded). Some clones in this sample may be carry-over from other donors' samples. CDR3 amino acids: CASSPTGGGNQPQHF. DNA for the CDR3: TGTGCCAGCAGCCCAACAGGGGGTGGGAATCAGCCCCAGCATTTT.